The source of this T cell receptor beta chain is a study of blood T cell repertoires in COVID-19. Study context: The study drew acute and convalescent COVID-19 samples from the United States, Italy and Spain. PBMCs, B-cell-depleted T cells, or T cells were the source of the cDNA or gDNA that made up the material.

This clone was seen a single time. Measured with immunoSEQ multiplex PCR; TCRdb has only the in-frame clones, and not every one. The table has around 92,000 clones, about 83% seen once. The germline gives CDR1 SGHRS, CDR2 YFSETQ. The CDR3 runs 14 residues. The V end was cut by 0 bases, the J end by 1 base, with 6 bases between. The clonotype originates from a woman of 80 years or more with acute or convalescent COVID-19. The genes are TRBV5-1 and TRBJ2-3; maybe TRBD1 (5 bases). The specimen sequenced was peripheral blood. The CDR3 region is CASSLVTGTDTQYF. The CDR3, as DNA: TGCGCCAGCAGCTTGGTGACAGGCACAGATACGCAGTATTTT.